This TCR beta chain is drawn from a study of T-cell memory formation after mild COVID-19. This clonotype showed up just a few times. One entry per CDR3 protein results from TCRdb running MiXCR on the 5' RACE reads. This table has some 410,000 distinct CDR3 sequences, 23% appearing once. Trimming took 0 bases from V and 5 from J, leaving 12 bases between them. Germline CDR1 SGDLS, CDR2 YYNGEE. The CDR3 has 14 amino acids. The receptor was derived from an adult woman who had mild COVID-19 (a few samples of this study predate the infection). Cell type and time point are not known. What was sequenced was PBMCs or a T cell subset sorted from them (not recorded which). The chain employs TRBV9 and TRBJ2-7; D is ambiguous. CDR3 in DNA: TGTGCCAGCAGCGTAGACCCAGACTGGGACGAGCAGTACTTC. It specifies CASSVDPDWDEQYF. Combining the CDR3 with reference TRBV9 and TRBJ2-7 gives the whole variable domain DSGVTQTPKHLITATGQRVTLRCSPRSGDLSVYWYQQSLDQGLQFLIQYYNGEERAKGNILERFSAQQFPDLHSELNLSSLELGDSALYFCASSVDPDWDEQYFGPGTRLTVT.